Listed here is a single TCR beta chain. The sample is drawn from a study of blood T cell repertoires in COVID-19. Germline assignment: CDR1 ENHRY and CDR2 SYGVKD. The CDR3 is 14 residues long. V was clipped by 2 bases and J by 6 bases, with 13 bases between them. Original processing methods: Estimated nucleated cell counts came from reference gene primer amplification. The repertoire was sequenced with immunoSEQ multiplex PCR; TCRdb's copy has only in-frame clones and lacks some. The D gene and trimming were derived from the DNA, and the V and J assignments and clone size from that table. Here the sample spans approximately 390,000 clones, approximately 87% being singletons.

The receptor was derived from a woman aged 55-70 years with COVID-19, enrolled during active disease. Sequenced: peripheral blood. V gene TRBV10-3 combines with J gene TRBJ1-2; weak D call: TRBD1 (5 bases). CDR3 in amino acids: CAISETTVRDGYTF. The CDR3 DNA is TGTGCCATCAGTGAGACGACAGTTCGTGATGGCTACACCTTC.